This TCR beta chain was sequenced during a study of T-cell reconstitution after alpha-beta-depleted transplantation in children listed by TCRdb under 2016. Study-wide context: The study quantitatively tracked T-cell immune reconstitution after TCRalphabeta/CD19-depleted allogeneic hematopoietic cell transplantation in children using TCR repertoire profiling.

V loses 4 bases, J loses 4 bases, and the germline ends lie 8 bases apart. The CDR3 holds 12 amino acids from the cysteine to the phenylalanine. CDR3 DNA only is kept here, 36 bases in frame from base 1. CDR1 and CDR2 were assigned from the germline V gene as SGHRS and YFSETQ. This clonotype was observed a few times. Its antigen target is currently unknown. No much larger clonotype is one base removed from it; base qualities were not supplied. Library prep was done by PCR. Sequencing relied on an Illumina HiSeq 2500. TCR libraries were prepared with molecular barcoding, using unique molecular identifiers to normalize TCRbeta repertoire quantification. TCRdb trimmed public reads at Q25 via fastp, called clones via MiXCR and kept in-frame beta chains. One record per CDR3 amino acid sequence lists the most common genes and DNA. Across this sample there are about 360,000 distinct CDR3 sequences, with roughly 15% seen only once. The ten largest account for 4.3% of the sample.

The sequence was collected from a human donor who donated a stem cell graft to a child with Fanconi anemia. The sequence links TRBV5-1 to TRBJ2-5; no confident D gene assignment can be made. The material was PBMCs, obtained from the stem cell graft. The DNA sequence is as follows: TGCGCCAGCAGCCCAGCCCGAGAGACCCAGTACTTC. The resulting protein is CASSPARETQYF.